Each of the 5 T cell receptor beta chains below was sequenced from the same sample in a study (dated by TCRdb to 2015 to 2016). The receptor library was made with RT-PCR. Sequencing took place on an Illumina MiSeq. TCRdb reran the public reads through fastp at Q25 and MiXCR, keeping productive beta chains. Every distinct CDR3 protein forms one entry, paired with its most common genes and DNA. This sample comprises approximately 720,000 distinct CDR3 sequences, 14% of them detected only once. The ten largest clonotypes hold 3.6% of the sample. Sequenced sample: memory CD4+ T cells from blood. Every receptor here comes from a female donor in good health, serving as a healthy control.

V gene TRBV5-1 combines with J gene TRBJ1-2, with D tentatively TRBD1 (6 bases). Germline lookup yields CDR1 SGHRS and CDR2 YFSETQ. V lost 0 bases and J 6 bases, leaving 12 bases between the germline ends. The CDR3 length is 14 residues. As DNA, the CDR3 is TGCGCCAGCAGCTTGGCCAACAGGGAGAATGGCTACACCTTC. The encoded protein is CASSLANRENGYTF.

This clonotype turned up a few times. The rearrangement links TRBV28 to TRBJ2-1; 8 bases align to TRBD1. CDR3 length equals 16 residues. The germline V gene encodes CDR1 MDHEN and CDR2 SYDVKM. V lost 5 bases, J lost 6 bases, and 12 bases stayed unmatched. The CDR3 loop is CASSLALTGTGNEQFF. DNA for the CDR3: TGTGCCAGCAGTCTGGCACTTACCGGGACAGGCAATGAGCAGTTCTTC.

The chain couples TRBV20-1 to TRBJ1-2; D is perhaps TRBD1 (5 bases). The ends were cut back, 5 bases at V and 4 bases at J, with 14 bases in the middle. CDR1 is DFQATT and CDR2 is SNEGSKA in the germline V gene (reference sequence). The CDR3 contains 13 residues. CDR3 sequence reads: CSAGASPIYGYTF. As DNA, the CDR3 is TGCAGTGCTGGGGCATCTCCAATCTATGGCTACACCTTC.

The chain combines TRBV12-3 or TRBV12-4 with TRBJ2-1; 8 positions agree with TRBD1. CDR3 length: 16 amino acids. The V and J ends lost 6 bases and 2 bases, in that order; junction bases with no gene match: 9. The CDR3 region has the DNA TGTGCCAGCAGGTCAGGGGGCGACTCCCCCTACAATGAGCAGTTCTTC. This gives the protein CASRSGGDSPYNEQFF.

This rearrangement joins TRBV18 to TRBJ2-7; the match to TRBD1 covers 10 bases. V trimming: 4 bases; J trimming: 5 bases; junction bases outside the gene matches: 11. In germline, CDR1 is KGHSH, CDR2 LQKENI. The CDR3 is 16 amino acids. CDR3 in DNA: TGTGCCAGCTCACTCGCTTCGGGACAGGGGATCAACGAGCAGTACTTC. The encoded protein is CASSLASGQGINEQYF.